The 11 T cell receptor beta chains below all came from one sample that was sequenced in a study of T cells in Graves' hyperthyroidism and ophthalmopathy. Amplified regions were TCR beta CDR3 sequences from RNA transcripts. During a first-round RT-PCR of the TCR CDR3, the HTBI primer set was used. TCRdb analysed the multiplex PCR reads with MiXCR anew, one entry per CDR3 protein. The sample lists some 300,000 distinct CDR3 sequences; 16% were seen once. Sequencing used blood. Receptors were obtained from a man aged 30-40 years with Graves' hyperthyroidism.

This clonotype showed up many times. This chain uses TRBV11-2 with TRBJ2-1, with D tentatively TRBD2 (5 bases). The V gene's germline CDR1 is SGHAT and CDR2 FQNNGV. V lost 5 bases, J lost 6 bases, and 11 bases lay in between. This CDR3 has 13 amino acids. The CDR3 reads CASSPRTANEQFF. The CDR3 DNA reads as TGTGCCAGCAGCCCCAGGACTGCCAATGAGCAGTTCTTC.

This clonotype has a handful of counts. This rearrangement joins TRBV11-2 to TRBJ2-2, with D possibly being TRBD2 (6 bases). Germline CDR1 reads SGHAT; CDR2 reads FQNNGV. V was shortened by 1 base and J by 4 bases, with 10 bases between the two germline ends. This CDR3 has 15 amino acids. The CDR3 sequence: CASSLAGASTGELFF. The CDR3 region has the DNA TGTGCCAGCAGCTTAGCGGGAGCGAGCACCGGGGAGCTGTTTTTT.

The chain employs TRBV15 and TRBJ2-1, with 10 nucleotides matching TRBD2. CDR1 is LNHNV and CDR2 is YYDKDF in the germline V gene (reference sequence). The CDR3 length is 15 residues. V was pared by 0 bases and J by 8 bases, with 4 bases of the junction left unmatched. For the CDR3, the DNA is TGTGCCACCAGCAGAGAGGATCTAGCGGGGGATGAGCAGTTCTTC. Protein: CATSREDLAGDEQFF.

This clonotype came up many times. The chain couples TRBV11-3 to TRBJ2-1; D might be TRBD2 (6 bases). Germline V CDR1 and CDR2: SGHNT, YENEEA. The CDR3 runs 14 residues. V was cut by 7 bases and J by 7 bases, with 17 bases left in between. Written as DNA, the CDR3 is TGTGCCAGCATTCGTACGGGCGCGGGGAATGAGCAGTTCTTC. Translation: CASIRTGAGNEQFF. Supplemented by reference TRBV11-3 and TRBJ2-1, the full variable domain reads EAGVVQSPRYKIIEKKQPVAFWCNPISGHNTLYWYLQNLGQGPELLIRYENEEAVDDSQLPKDRFSAERLKGVDSTLKIQPAELGDSAVYLCASIRTGAGNEQFFGPGTRLTVL.

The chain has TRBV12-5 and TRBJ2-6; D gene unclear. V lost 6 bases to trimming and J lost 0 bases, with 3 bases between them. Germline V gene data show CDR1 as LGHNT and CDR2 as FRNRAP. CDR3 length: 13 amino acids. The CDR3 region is CASGNSGANVLTF. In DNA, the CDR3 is TGTGCTAGTGGCAACTCTGGGGCCAACGTCCTGACTTTC.

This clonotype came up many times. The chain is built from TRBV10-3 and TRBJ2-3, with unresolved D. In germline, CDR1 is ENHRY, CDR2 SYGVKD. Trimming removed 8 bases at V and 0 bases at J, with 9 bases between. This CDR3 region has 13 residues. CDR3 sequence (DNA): TGTGCCATCTCAGACGTTAGCACAGATACGCAGTATTTT. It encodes CAISDVSTDTQYF.

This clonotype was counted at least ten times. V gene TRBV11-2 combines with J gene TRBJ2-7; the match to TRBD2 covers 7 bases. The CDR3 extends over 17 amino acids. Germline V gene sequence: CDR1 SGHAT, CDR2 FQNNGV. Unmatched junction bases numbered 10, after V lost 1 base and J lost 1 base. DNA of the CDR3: TGTGCCAGCAGCTTAGGGACGCGACTAGCCCGGTCCTACGAGCAGTACTTC. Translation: CASSLGTRLARSYEQYF.

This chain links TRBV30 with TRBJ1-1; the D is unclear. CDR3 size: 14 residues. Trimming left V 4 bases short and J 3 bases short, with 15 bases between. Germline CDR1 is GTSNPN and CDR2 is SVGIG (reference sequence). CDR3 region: CAWTKNRVDTEAFF. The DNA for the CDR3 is TGTGCCTGGACCAAAAACCGGGTTGACACTGAAGCTTTCTTT. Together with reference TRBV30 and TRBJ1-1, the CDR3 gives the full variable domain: SQTIHQWPATLVQPVGSPLSLECTVEGTSNPNLYWYRQAAGRGLQLLFYSVGIGQISSEVPQNLSASRPQDRQFILSSKKLLLSDSGFYLCAWTKNRVDTEAFFGQGTRLTVV.

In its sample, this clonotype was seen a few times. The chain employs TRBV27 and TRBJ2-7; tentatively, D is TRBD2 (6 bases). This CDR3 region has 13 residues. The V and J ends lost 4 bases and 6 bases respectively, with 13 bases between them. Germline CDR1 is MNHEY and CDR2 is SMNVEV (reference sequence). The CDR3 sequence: CASSSGLNAEQYF. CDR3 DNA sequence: TGTGCCAGCAGTTCGGGACTGAATGCCGAGCAGTACTTC.

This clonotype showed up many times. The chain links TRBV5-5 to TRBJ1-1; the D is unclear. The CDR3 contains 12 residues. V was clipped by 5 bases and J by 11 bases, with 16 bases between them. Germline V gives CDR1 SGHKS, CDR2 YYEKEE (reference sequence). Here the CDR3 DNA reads TGTGCCAGCAGAACCGACGGACGAAGGGCTTTCTTT. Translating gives CASRTDGRRAFF.

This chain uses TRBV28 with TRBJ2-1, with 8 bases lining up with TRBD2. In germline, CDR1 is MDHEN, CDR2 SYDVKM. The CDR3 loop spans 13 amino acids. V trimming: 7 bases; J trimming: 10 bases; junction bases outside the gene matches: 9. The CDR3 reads CASTRGRSDEQFF. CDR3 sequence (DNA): TGTGCCAGCACGCGCGGGAGGAGCGACGAGCAGTTCTTC.